The next 31 T cell receptor beta chains were all read from a single sample in a study of T cell responses to AZD1222 COVID-19 vaccine. Here immunoSEQ multiplex PCR was the method, and the copy in TCRdb shows in-frame clones only, minus some. Of tens of thousands of clones in the sample, roughly 86% were seen once. The sequencing used peripheral blood, collected 28 days after the second AZD1222 dose. Every receptor here comes from an adult who received the AZD1222 COVID-19 vaccine.

The J gene is TRBJ1-6, the V gene TRBV18; 7 bases are shared with TRBD1. Per germline, CDR1 KGHSH and CDR2 LQKENI. This CDR3 contains 14 residues. Trimming removed 4 bases from V and 10 bases from J; junction bases left unmatched: 7. The chain's CDR3 is CASSQGQEGSPLHF. The CDR3 bases are TGTGCCAGCTCACAAGGACAGGAAGGATCACCCCTCCACTTT.

This sequence joins TRBV29-1 and TRBJ2-1; the match to TRBD2 covers 7 bases. The V and J ends lost 8 bases and 1 base, in that order; junction bases with no gene match: 5. The CDR3 covers 13 residues. Germline assignment: CDR1 SQVTM and CDR2 ANQGSEA. The CDR3 nucleotides read TGCAGCCTTGGGCGGGAGTCCTACAATGAGCAGTTCTTC. The encoded protein is CSLGRESYNEQFF.

This clone was seen a single time. J is TRBJ1-4 and V is TRBV9; TRBD1 matches at 9 bases. V lost 3 bases and J lost 7; bases outside the gene matches: 13. This CDR3 spans 17 amino acids. Germline-derived CDR1 and CDR2 are SGDLS and YYNGEE. As DNA, the CDR3 is TGTGCCAGCAGCGCAACAGGGGGCCACGTTTTCGGTGAAAAACTGTTTTTT. This sequence encodes CASSATGGHVFGEKLFF.

The rearrangement links TRBV19 to TRBJ2-2; TRBD1 aligns across 7 bases. The germline V gene has CDR1 LNHDA and CDR2 SQIVND (reference sequence). The CDR3 is 17 residues long. The trim removed 7 bases at V and 0 bases at J, leaving 11 bases unmatched. In nucleotides, the CDR3 is TGTGCCAGTACTATGACAGGGTATAGCGCGAACACCGGGGAGCTGTTTTTT. Protein sequence: CASTMTGYSANTGELFF.

V and J are TRBV25-1 and TRBJ1-2; 9 nucleotides match TRBD1. This CDR3 spans 16 amino acids. V shed 3 bases and J 7 bases; nucleotides not matched to a gene: 12. Germline assignment: CDR1 MGHDK and CDR2 SYGVNS. DNA for the CDR3: TGTGCCAGCAGTGAGCTAAGGACAGGGGACGGCCGTGGCTACACCTTC. It specifies CASSELRTGDGRGYTF.

This clone was counted a few times. This specimen includes other DNA sequences encoding the same CDR3. V usage is TRBV14 and J usage is TRBJ2-7, with a possible D match to TRBD2 (5 bases). This CDR3 is built from 13 residues. Trimming removed 1 base from V and 3 bases from J, with 7 bases in between. The germline V gene encodes CDR1 SGHDN and CDR2 FVKESK. The DNA for the CDR3 is TGTGCCAGCAGCCAAGCACTAGACTACGAGCAGTACTTC. Translating it yields CASSQALDYEQYF.

This clone has more than one count but fewer than ten. The chain employs TRBV2 and TRBJ2-1; 7 nucleotides line up with TRBD2. From germline, CDR1 is SNHLY and CDR2 FYNNEI. V was pared by 11 bases and J by 8 bases, with 9 bases of the junction left unmatched. This CDR3 has 12 residues. The CDR3 is CAGRNLADEQFF. The CDR3 DNA reads as TGTGCCGGGCGAAATCTAGCGGATGAGCAGTTCTTC.

The chain couples TRBV7-3 to TRBJ2-1; D remains unclear. Germline V CDR1 and CDR2: SGHTA, FQGTGA. V lost 2 bases and J lost 3, with 8 bases in between. The CDR3 runs 14 residues. Here the CDR3 reads CASSLHPVYNEQFF. The CDR3 DNA reads as TGTGCCAGCAGCTTACACCCAGTCTACAATGAGCAGTTCTTC.

V and J are TRBV4-2 and TRBJ1-1, with 8 bases lining up with TRBD1. The CDR3 totals 15 residues. V trimming: 0 bases; J trimming: 5 bases; junction bases outside the gene matches: 5. CDR1 and CDR2 from the germline V gene are LGHNA and YNFKEQ. Here the CDR3 reads CASSQEYRGRTEAFF. For the CDR3, the DNA is TGTGCCAGCAGCCAAGAGTACAGGGGGAGGACTGAAGCTTTCTTT.

The V call is TRBV9, the J call TRBJ1-1; D is undetermined. V lost 3 bases to trimming and J lost 3 bases, with 15 bases between them. The germline gives CDR1 SGDLS, CDR2 YYNGEE. The CDR3 runs 15 residues. CDR3 nucleotides: TGTGCCAGCAGCGCTGTCCCGACCCTTGACACTGAAGCTTTCTTT. The encoded protein is CASSAVPTLDTEAFF.

This chain uses TRBV4-3 with TRBJ2-4; D tentatively fits TRBD1 or TRBD2 (6 bases each). Germline-derived CDR1 and CDR2 are LGHNA and YSLEER. This CDR3 is 14 amino acids long. With 4 bases removed from V and 6 bases from J, the gap between germline ends came to 13 bases. CDR3 DNA sequence: TGCGCCAGCAGCCTTAAGGAGGGGGGAAACATTCAGTACTTC. Its translation: CASSLKEGGNIQYF.

This chain connects TRBV27 to TRBJ2-1; TRBD2 might be the D (6 bases). The V end was cut by 6 bases, the J end by 2 bases, with 14 bases between. Germline V gives CDR1 MNHEY, CDR2 SMNVEV (reference sequence). The CDR3 is 15 amino acids. As DNA, the CDR3 is TGTGCCAGCAGGAACACCGGGAGTACCTACAATGAGCAGTTCTTC. Translation gives CASRNTGSTYNEQFF.

This clone came up once. The chain carries TRBV4-1 and TRBJ1-1, with TRBD1 matching 7 bases. This CDR3 region has 14 residues. Germline trimming cut 4 bases from V and 4 bases from J; bases unmatched to any gene: 6. Germline-derived CDR1 and CDR2 are MGHRA and YSYEKL. The CDR3 region has the DNA TGCGCCAGCAGCCGAGGGGCAGGGGGCACTGAAGCTTTCTTT. Amino acid sequence: CASSRGAGGTEAFF.

The V call is TRBV5-1, the J call TRBJ1-1, with 10 bases matching TRBD1. Trimming at V came to 4 bases and at J to 4 bases, leaving 1 base not matched to a gene. This CDR3 has 13 amino acids. Germline V gene data show CDR1 as SGHRS and CDR2 as YFSETQ. CDR3: CASSRTGGTEAFF. The CDR3 DNA reads as TGCGCCAGCAGCCGGACAGGGGGCACTGAAGCTTTCTTT.

This clone was counted a single time. The genes are TRBV3-1 (or the pseudogene TRBV3-2) and TRBJ2-1; possible D gene TRBD2, 6 bases. The CDR3 has 14 residues. Germline V gene sequence: CDR1 LGHDT, CDR2 YNNKEL (reference sequence). Trimming left V 1 base short and J 8 bases short, with 12 bases between. The CDR3 DNA follows: TGTGCCAGCAGCCAAGGTCTAGCGAGCGATGAGCAGTTCTTC. Protein product: CASSQGLASDEQFF.

The chain has TRBV30 and TRBJ2-1, with a weak D call TRBD2 (7 bases). This CDR3 contains 14 residues. V lost 5 bases and J lost 3, with 14 bases in between. Germline assignment: CDR1 GTSNPN and CDR2 SVGIG (reference sequence). CDR3 sequence reads: CAWGTGRGYNEQFF. The DNA for the CDR3 is TGTGCCTGGGGTACAGGGAGGGGCTACAATGAGCAGTTCTTC.

This sequence joins TRBV4-1 and TRBJ2-7, with D perhaps given as TRBD1 or TRBD2 (5 bases each). Trimming took 4 bases from V and 4 from J, leaving 17 bases between them. Germline-derived CDR1 and CDR2 are MGHRA and YSYEKL. This CDR3 region has 15 residues. The DNA for the CDR3 is TGCGCCAGCAGCCTAAGACTGGGGGAATCGTACGAGCAGTACTTC. It yields the protein CASSLRLGESYEQYF.

The CDR3 is CASIDWTSGSYEQFF. Here the CDR3 DNA reads TGTGCCAGTATTGACTGGACTAGCGGGAGCTATGAGCAGTTCTTC. This chain uses TRBV19 with TRBJ2-1; TRBD2 aligns across 13 bases. Germline V gene lookup returns CDR1 LNHDA and CDR2 SQIVND (reference sequence). The CDR3 is made up of 15 amino acids. Trimming took 7 bases from V and 8 from J; bases not matched to a gene: 8.

The J gene is TRBJ2-4, the V gene TRBV7-9, with TRBD1 matching 9 bases. V gave up 5 bases and J gave up 7 bases; unmatched junction bases: 6. This CDR3 region has 14 residues. Germline CDR1 SEHNR, CDR2 FQNEAQ (reference sequence). CDR3 nucleotide sequence: TGTGCCAGCAGCGTCTCCGGGACAGGGAACATTCAGTACTTC. Protein: CASSVSGTGNIQYF.

For this clone: This sample also contains other DNA sequences that code for the same CDR3. The V call is TRBV6-5, the J call TRBJ2-1; 8 nucleotides align to TRBD2. CDR3 length equals 14 residues. Germline CDR1 reads MNHEY; CDR2 reads SVGAGI. The ends lost 2 bases at V and 3 bases at J; junction bases unmatched: 0. The CDR3, as DNA: TGTGCCAGCAGTTACCTAGCGGGCTACAATGAGCAGTTCTTC. Its translation: CASSYLAGYNEQFF.

The chain links TRBV5-1 to TRBJ1-4; D gene unclear. V lost 2 bases and J 0 bases, leaving 11 bases between the germline ends. The CDR3 totals 16 residues. CDR1 and CDR2 from the germline V gene are SGHRS and YFSETQ. CDR3 sequence: CASSFFGEATNEKLFF. Written as DNA, the CDR3 is TGCGCCAGCAGCTTCTTCGGCGAGGCAACTAATGAAAAACTGTTTTTT.

The rearrangement joins TRBV28 to TRBJ2-1; tentatively, D is TRBD2 (5 bases). V was trimmed by 9 bases and J by 10 bases, leaving 13 bases between them. This CDR3 comprises 11 residues. The germline V gene encodes CDR1 MDHEN and CDR2 SYDVKM. The DNA for the CDR3 is TGTGCCAGTAGGACTGTTCGGGAGCAGTTCTTC. It encodes CASRTVREQFF. The whole variable domain, filled in from reference TRBV28 and TRBJ2-1, reads DVKVTQSSRYLVKRTGEKVFLECVQDMDHENMFWYRQDPGLGLRLIYFSYDVKMKEKGDIPEGYSVSREKKERFSLILESASTNQTSMYLCASRTVREQFFGPGTRLTVL.

The gene calls are TRBV28 and TRBJ2-1, with 10 bases matching TRBD2. Unmatched junction bases numbered 7, after V lost 6 bases and J lost 5 bases. Germline-derived CDR1 and CDR2 are MDHEN and SYDVKM. The CDR3 extends over 15 amino acids. CDR3 in DNA: TGTGCCAGCAGACCACTAGCGGGGAACCACAATGAGCAGTTCTTC. Translating it yields CASRPLAGNHNEQFF.

Written as DNA, the CDR3 is TGTGCCAGTAGTTTAACCGGGACAGGAGCCTACGAGCAGTACTTC. This sequence encodes CASSLTGTGAYEQYF. The chain combines TRBV19 with TRBJ2-7; 8 bases are a match to TRBD1. Germline loops: CDR1 LNHDA, CDR2 SQIVND (reference sequence). The CDR3 covers 15 residues. Trimming at V came to 5 bases and at J to 2 bases, leaving 8 bases not matched to a gene. Full variable domain (missing parts from reference TRBV19 and TRBJ2-7): DGGITQSPKYLFRKEGQNVTLSCEQNLNHDAMYWYRQDPGQGLRLIYYSQIVNDFQKGDIAEGYSVSREKKESFPLTVTSAQKNPTAFYLCASSLTGTGAYEQYFGPGTRLTVT.

The rearrangement links TRBV11-2 to TRBJ2-3, with 9 bases aligning to TRBD2. The V segment lost 6 bases and the J segment 0 bases; nucleotides outside the gene matches: 4. Germline values: CDR1 SGHAT, CDR2 FQNNGV. The CDR3 is 15 amino acids. The CDR3 bases are TGTGCCAGCAGGGGGCTAGCGGGAAGCACAGATACGCAGTATTTT. This gives the protein CASRGLAGSTDTQYF.

This sequence joins TRBV6-2 or TRBV6-3 and TRBJ2-4, with TRBD2 as a possible D gene (6 bases). Germline lookup yields CDR1 MNHEY and CDR2 SVGEGT. The CDR3 contains 15 residues. V dropped 2 bases and J dropped 3 bases, with 11 bases sitting between them. Here the CDR3 DNA reads TGTGCCAGCAGTTACGGAGGGACGGTCAAAAACATTCAGTACTTC. It codes for CASSYGGTVKNIQYF.

The genes are TRBV5-4 and TRBJ2-2; D is uncertain. The ends were cut back, 3 bases at V and 1 base at J, with 7 bases in the middle. The CDR3 has 14 residues. Germline V CDR1 and CDR2: SGHNT, YYREEE (reference sequence). The CDR3 here is CASSYGLNTGELFF. The DNA for the CDR3 is TGTGCCAGCAGCTACGGATTGAACACCGGGGAGCTGTTTTTT. Based on the CDR3 plus reference TRBV5-4 and TRBJ2-2, the full variable domain is ETGVTQSPTHLIKTRGQQVTLRCSSQSGHNTVSWYQQALGQGPQFIFQYYREEENGRGNFPPRFSGLQFPNYSSELNVNALELDDSALYLCASSYGLNTGELFFGEGSRLTVL.

This chain uses TRBV27 with TRBJ2-1; D call uncertain. CDR1 MNHEY and CDR2 SMNVEV come from the germline V gene (reference sequence). The CDR3 consists of 16 residues. Between the trimmed V and J ends, which lost 1 base and 0 bases, there was a span of 10 bases. The CDR3 loop reads CASSLWVLSSYNEQFF. Here the CDR3 DNA reads TGTGCCAGCAGTTTATGGGTCCTGAGCTCCTACAATGAGCAGTTCTTC.

V and J are TRBV7-2 and TRBJ1-2; D is undetermined. The CDR3 is made up of 13 amino acids. Germline assignment: CDR1 SGHTA and CDR2 FQGNSA. V lost 8 bases, J lost 4 bases, and 14 bases lay in between. CDR3 residues: CASRSRGSYGYTF. The DNA of the CDR3 is TGTGCCAGCCGCTCTCGGGGATCCTATGGCTACACCTTC.

The gene calls are TRBV6-5 and TRBJ2-5, with D maybe TRBD2 (6 bases). Germline V gene data show CDR1 as MNHEY and CDR2 as SVGAGI. With 2 bases removed from V and 2 bases from J, the gap between germline ends came to 12 bases. The CDR3 is 15 residues long. The CDR3 DNA sequence: TGTGCCAGCAGTTACACCACCGGGACTCAAGAGACCCAGTACTTC. This translates into CASSYTTGTQETQYF.

This chain joins TRBV24-1 and TRBJ2-2; 12 positions agree with TRBD2. The V gene's germline CDR1 is KGHDR and CDR2 SFDVKD. With 7 bases clipped from V and 4 bases from J, the junction kept 0 bases outside the gene matches. There are 14 residues in the CDR3. The CDR3, as DNA: TGTGCCACCAGGACTAGCGGGAGCACCGGGGAGCTGTTTTTT. This codes for CATRTSGSTGELFF.